This T cell receptor beta chain appears in the sequencing data of a study of tumor-infiltrating lymphocytes in primary liver carcinoma. TCR beta cDNA was made from 500 ng total RNA with a constant-region primer. Nested multiplex PCR, run for three rounds with slightly modified ARM-PCR, yielded TCR beta libraries. TRBV1-TRBV30 forward primers and a C-beta reverse primer were used in the first two PCR rounds, which each ran for approximately 11 cycles. One entry per CDR3 protein, called by TCRdb with MiXCR from the multiplex PCR reads. The table includes about 54,000 distinct CDR3 sequences, 70% to 80% detected once. CDR1 is SEHNR, CDR2 FQNEAQ, per germline (reference sequence). The ends were cut back, 3 bases at V and 4 bases at J, with 12 bases in the middle. This CDR3 has 14 amino acids. Investigators took RNA and DNA out together from approximately 22-30 mg of unsorted bulk tissue. Every tumor sample had over 85% viable tumor cells.

As concerns this clonotype: Its antigen is undetermined. This may arise from a read error, as a much more abundant clone is one base away.

General study points: A fraction of only about 7.5-25% of top clones appeared in all five tumor regions.

The rearrangement joins TRBV7-9 to TRBJ1-1; D is possibly TRBD1 (5 bases). Sequenced material: liver tumor tissue from sampling region 2. Subset denoted: tumor region T2, inferior pole. The TCR sequence derives from a man aged 35 to 55 with primary liver carcinoma and hepatitis B virus infection. The CDR3 DNA is TGTGCCAGCAGCTTCAGGGTTCTGAGCACTGAAGCTTTCTTT. It specifies CASSFRVLSTEAFF.